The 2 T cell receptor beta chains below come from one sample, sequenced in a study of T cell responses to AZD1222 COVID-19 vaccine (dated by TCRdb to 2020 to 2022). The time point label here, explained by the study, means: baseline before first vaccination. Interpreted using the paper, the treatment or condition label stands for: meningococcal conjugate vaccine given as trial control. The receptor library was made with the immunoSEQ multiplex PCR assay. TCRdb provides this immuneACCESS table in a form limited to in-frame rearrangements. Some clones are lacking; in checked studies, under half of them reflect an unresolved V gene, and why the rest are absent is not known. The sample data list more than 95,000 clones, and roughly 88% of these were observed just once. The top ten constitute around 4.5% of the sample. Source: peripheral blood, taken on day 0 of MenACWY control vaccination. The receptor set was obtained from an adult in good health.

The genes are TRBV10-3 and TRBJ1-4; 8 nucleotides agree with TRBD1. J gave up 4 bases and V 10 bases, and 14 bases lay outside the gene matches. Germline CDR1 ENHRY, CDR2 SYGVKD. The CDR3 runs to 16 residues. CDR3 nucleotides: TGTGCCACTCCCGGACAGGGTAGGGGGGGTAATGAAAAACTGTTTTTT. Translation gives CATPGQGRGGNEKLFF.

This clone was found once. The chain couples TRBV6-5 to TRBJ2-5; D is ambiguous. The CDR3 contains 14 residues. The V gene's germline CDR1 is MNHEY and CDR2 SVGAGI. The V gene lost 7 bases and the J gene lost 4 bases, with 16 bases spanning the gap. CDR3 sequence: CASTEPLRGETQYF. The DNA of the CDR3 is TGTGCCAGCACCGAACCACTGAGAGGAGAGACCCAGTACTTC.